This entry describes one T cell receptor (beta chain). The sample originates from a study of patients and donors after allogeneic stem cell transplantation. From the RT-PCR reads, TCRdb called clonotypes with MiXCR, one entry per CDR3 protein. The sample lists 150,000 to 250,000 distinct CDR3 sequences, about 40% seen once, with about 35% in the top ten. Germline assignment: CDR1 SGHNT and CDR2 YENEEA. Deletions cut 3 bases from V and 2 bases from J, with 8 bases between. The CDR3 is made up of 13 amino acids. The sequenced material came from blood, either unsorted or a sorted T cell fraction (not recorded which). V and J are TRBV11-3 and TRBJ2-7, with D unresolved. The TCR originated in a human donor who was either an allogeneic HSCT recipient or a stem cell or donor lymphocyte infusion donor (not recorded which). It is not recorded whose cells these are; they may come from a transplant donor. Here the CDR3 DNA reads TGTGCCAGCAGCTTTAAGTCGACCTACGAGCAGTACTTC. Translated: CASSFKSTYEQYF. Full variable domain (rest looked up from reference TRBV11-3 and TRBJ2-7): EAGVVQSPRYKIIEKKQPVAFWCNPISGHNTLYWYLQNLGQGPELLIRYENEEAVDDSQLPKDRFSAERLKGVDSTLKIQPAELGDSAVYLCASSFKSTYEQYFGPGTRLTVT.